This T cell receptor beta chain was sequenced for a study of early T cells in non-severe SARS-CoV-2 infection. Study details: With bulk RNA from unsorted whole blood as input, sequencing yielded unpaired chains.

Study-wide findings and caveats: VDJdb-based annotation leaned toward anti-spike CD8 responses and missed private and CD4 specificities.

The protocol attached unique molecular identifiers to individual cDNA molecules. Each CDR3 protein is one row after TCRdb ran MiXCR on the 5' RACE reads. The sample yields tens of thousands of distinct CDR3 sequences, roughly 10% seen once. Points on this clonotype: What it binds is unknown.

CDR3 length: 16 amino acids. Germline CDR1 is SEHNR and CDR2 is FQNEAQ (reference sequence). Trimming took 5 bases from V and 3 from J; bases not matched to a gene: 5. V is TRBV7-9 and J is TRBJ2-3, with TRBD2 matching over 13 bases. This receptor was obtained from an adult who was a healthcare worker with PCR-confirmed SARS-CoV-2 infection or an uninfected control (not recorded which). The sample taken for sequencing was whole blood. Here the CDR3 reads CASSGRTSGGTDTQYF. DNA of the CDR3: TGTGCCAGCAGCGGCAGGACTAGCGGGGGAACAGATACGCAGTATTTT.